What follows are 23 T cell receptor beta chains derived from one specimen sequenced in a study of blood T cell repertoires in COVID-19. The assay was immunoSEQ multiplex PCR, and TCRdb's table has in-frame clones only and misses some. The sample yields roughly 320,000 clones, around nine tenths seen once. What was sequenced was peripheral blood. The receptor source for this set is a man between 65 and 85 years old with acute or convalescent COVID-19.

CDR3 sequence: CASSLRRGPYNEQFF. In DNA form, the CDR3 reads TGTGCCAGCAGCTTAAGGCGGGGGCCCTACAATGAGCAGTTCTTC. V is TRBV7-2 and J is TRBJ2-1; possibly TRBD2 for D (7 bases). Germline V gene lookup returns CDR1 SGHTA and CDR2 FQGNSA. The CDR3 sequence is 15 residues long. V was shortened by 2 bases and J by 2 bases, with 10 bases between the two germline ends.

The chain combines TRBV19 with TRBJ1-4; 7 nucleotides line up with TRBD1. The V and J ends lost 5 bases and 7 bases, in that order; junction bases with no gene match: 10. CDR3 length: 15 amino acids. Germline V gene data show CDR1 as LNHDA and CDR2 as SQIVND (reference sequence). The CDR3 nucleotides are TGTGCCAGTAGTGCGACCGGGACAGAGCTTGAAAAACTGTTTTTT. Protein product: CASSATGTELEKLFF.

The chain combines TRBV5-4 with TRBJ2-7; 7 nucleotides match TRBD1. This CDR3 has 14 residues. The V gene end was trimmed by 4 bases and the J gene end by 5 bases; junction bases not matched to a gene: 9. CDR1 is SGHNT and CDR2 is YYREEE in the germline V gene (reference sequence). As DNA, the CDR3 is TGTGCCAGCAGCCGTGGACAGGACAGGAACGAGCAGTACTTC. This translates into CASSRGQDRNEQYF.

The table lists this clone with a count of one. The rearrangement links TRBV5-5 to TRBJ1-6; 8 nucleotides line up with TRBD1. The CDR3 loop spans 15 amino acids. V trimming: 1 base; J trimming: 7 bases; junction bases outside the gene matches: 4. Looked up from germline, CDR1 is SGHKS and CDR2 is YYEKEE (reference sequence). This CDR3 reads CASSLRTGNNSPLHF. CDR3 sequence (DNA): TGTGCCAGCAGCTTGAGGACAGGGAACAATTCACCCCTCCACTTT. Full variable domain (outside the CDR3, taken from reference TRBV5-5 and TRBJ1-6): DAGVTQSPTHLIKTRGQQVTLRCSPISGHKSVSWYQQVLGQGPQFIFQYYEKEERGRGNFPDRFSARQFPNYSSELNVNALLLGDSALYLCASSLRTGNNSPLHFGNGTRLTVT.

The V call is TRBV5-1, the J call TRBJ2-7, with D possibly being TRBD2 (6 bases). With 0 bases removed from V and 6 bases from J, the gap between germline ends came to 19 bases. CDR1 SGHRS and CDR2 YFSETQ come from the germline V gene. The CDR3 is 16 amino acids. CDR3 protein: CASSLAWGVGASEQYF. The CDR3 coding sequence is TGCGCCAGCAGCTTGGCCTGGGGGGTCGGAGCGTCCGAGCAGTACTTC.

The rearrangement uses TRBV29-1 and TRBJ2-2; TRBD1 agrees at 8 bases. J lost 2 bases, V lost 7 bases, and 6 bases had no gene match. The CDR3 length is 14 residues. Germline CDR1 reads SQVTM; CDR2 reads ANQGSEA. The CDR3, as DNA: TGCAGCGGTAGGACAGGGAGAAACACCGGGGAGCTGTTTTTT. This sequence encodes CSGRTGRNTGELFF.

Only one count was recorded for this clone. The chain has TRBV5-1 and TRBJ1-4; 7 bases line up with TRBD1. Trimming cost V 4 bases and J 1 base; bases outside gene matches: 7. Germline assignment: CDR1 SGHRS and CDR2 YFSETQ. The CDR3 is made up of 16 amino acids. Here the CDR3 reads CASSTQGVVTNEKLFF. The CDR3 DNA sequence: TGCGCCAGCAGCACCCAGGGGGTGGTAACTAATGAAAAACTGTTTTTT. The variable domain in full, with the rest retrieved from reference TRBV5-1 and TRBJ1-4, is KAGVTQTPRYLIKTRGQQVTLSCSPISGHRSVSWYQQTPGQGLQFLFEYFSETQRNKGNFPGRFSGRQFSNSRSEMNVSTLELGDSALYLCASSTQGVVTNEKLFFGSGTQLSVL.

The rearrangement links TRBV28 to TRBJ1-1, with D perhaps matching TRBD1 (5 bases). V was clipped by 7 bases and J by 7 bases, with 13 bases between them. Germline assignment: CDR1 MDHEN and CDR2 SYDVKM. The CDR3 consists of 12 residues. CDR3 amino acids: CASTPGEGEAFF. For the CDR3, the DNA is TGTGCCAGCACCCCGGGGGAGGGTGAAGCTTTCTTT.

The chain uses TRBV12-3 or TRBV12-4 and TRBJ1-2; the D is unclear. This CDR3 has 11 amino acids. With 5 bases removed from V and 11 bases from J, the gap between germline ends came to 12 bases. CDR3 nucleotide sequence: TGTGCCAGCAGTCCAACGGGAGCGTACACCTTC. Its protein is CASSPTGAYTF.

This clone was detected a few times. V usage is TRBV7-2 and J usage is TRBJ1-6, with a weak D call TRBD1 (5 bases). V lost 1 base to trimming and J lost 7 bases, with 5 bases between them. Germline V CDR1 and CDR2: SGHTA, FQGNSA. The CDR3 length is 13 residues. The CDR3 DNA sequence: TGTGCCAGCAGCTTAGAGGGGAATTCACCCCTCCACTTT. Translation: CASSLEGNSPLHF.

Turning to this clone: The sample contains more than one DNA sequence encoding this CDR3. The CDR3 DNA is TGTGCCAGTAGTATCGGGGATACGCAGTATTTT. Protein sequence: CASSIGDTQYF. This chain joins TRBV19 and TRBJ2-3, with D unresolved. Trimming left V 3 bases short and J 6 bases short, with 4 bases between. There are 11 residues in the CDR3. Germline V gene data show CDR1 as LNHDA and CDR2 as SQIVND (reference sequence).

The rearrangement joins TRBV9 to TRBJ1-6; D possibly corresponds to TRBD1 (5 bases). The V and J ends lost 4 bases and 7 bases respectively, with 18 bases between them. This CDR3 region has 16 residues. Germline assignment: CDR1 SGDLS and CDR2 YYNGEE. The CDR3 region is CASSSDVDSLNSPLHF. The CDR3 region has the DNA TGTGCCAGCAGCTCGGACGTTGACAGTCTAAATTCACCCCTCCACTTT.

V is TRBV24-1 and J is TRBJ1-1, with 7 bases fitting TRBD1. V lost 2 bases to trimming and J lost 11 bases; unmatched junction nucleotides: 7. The CDR3 totals 13 residues. CDR1 and CDR2 (germline): KGHDR, SFDVKD. The CDR3 is CATSDSPGQQAFF. The CDR3 region has the DNA TGTGCCACCAGTGATTCACCGGGACAGCAGGCTTTCTTT.

In the case of this clone: Other DNA variants within this sample encode the same CDR3. The rearrangement joins TRBV5-4 to TRBJ2-5; D remains unclear. V lost 4 bases and J lost 1, with 5 bases in between. The CDR3 is made up of 12 amino acids. Germline V gene lookup returns CDR1 SGHNT and CDR2 YYREEE (reference sequence). CDR3 in amino acids: CASSLPQETQYF. CDR3 DNA: TGTGCCAGCAGCCTCCCCCAAGAGACCCAGTACTTC.

V is TRBV29-1 and J is TRBJ2-6; D might be TRBD1 (6 bases). V lost 2 bases, J lost 0 bases, and 11 bases lay in between. The germline V gene has CDR1 SQVTM and CDR2 ANQGSEA. CDR3 length: 16 amino acids. CDR3 region: CSVETDSYSGANVLTF. The CDR3 DNA follows: TGCAGCGTTGAAACGGACAGCTACTCTGGGGCCAACGTCCTGACTTTC.

About this clone: Other DNA sequences of this sample code for an identical CDR3. This chain links TRBV4-3 with TRBJ2-1; D remains unclear. CDR3 size: 12 residues. V lost 4 bases and J lost 7, with 8 bases in between. Germline V CDR1 and CDR2: LGHNA, YSLEER. In DNA form, the CDR3 reads TGCGCCAGCAGCCCCGCCGGGAATGAGCAGTTCTTC. Translating it yields CASSPAGNEQFF.

The chain uses TRBV5-4 and TRBJ2-1, with TRBD2 matching 7 bases. The V gene end was trimmed by 4 bases and the J gene end by 9 bases; junction bases not matched to a gene: 4. Germline V lookup: CDR1 SGHNT, CDR2 YYREEE (reference sequence). This CDR3 is 12 amino acids long. The CDR3 reads CASSRGVGEQFF. The CDR3 nucleotides are TGTGCCAGCAGCCGGGGGGTCGGTGAGCAGTTCTTC.

The rearrangement uses TRBV5-1 and TRBJ2-7; 7 nucleotides align to TRBD1. V shed 4 bases, J shed 1 base, and the junction held 5 bases outside the gene matches. Germline values: CDR1 SGHRS, CDR2 YFSETQ. The CDR3 runs to 14 residues. The CDR3: CASSLGQVSYEQYF. The CDR3 bases are TGCGCCAGCAGCCTTGGACAGGTATCCTACGAGCAGTACTTC.

The V and J genes are TRBV9 and TRBJ2-3; TRBD2 agrees at 7 bases. Germline values: CDR1 SGDLS, CDR2 YYNGEE. With V trimmed by 0 bases and J by 0 bases, 16 bases remained unmatched. The CDR3 loop spans 20 amino acids. The CDR3 here is CASSVETLGPGGGSTDTQYF. The DNA for the CDR3 is TGTGCCAGCAGCGTAGAGACTCTGGGTCCGGGCGGGGGAAGCACAGATACGCAGTATTTT.

The rearrangement joins TRBV28 to TRBJ1-5; 7 bases are a match to TRBD1. Germline CDR1 reads MDHEN; CDR2 reads SYDVKM. With V trimmed by 2 bases and J by 0 bases, 13 bases remained unmatched. This CDR3 spans 19 amino acids. The CDR3 DNA sequence: TGTGCCAGCAGTTTACATCCAGGGGGGACAATAAATAGCAATCAGCCCCAGCATTTT. This translates into CASSLHPGGTINSNQPQHF.

J is TRBJ2-5 and V is TRBV19, with D unclear. Trimming shortened V by 5 bases and J by 5 bases, and 12 bases separated the two germline ends. Germline V gene sequence: CDR1 LNHDA, CDR2 SQIVND (reference sequence). The CDR3 extends over 13 amino acids. CDR3 bases: TGTGCCAGTAGTTTGCAGGTTGGGGAGACCCAGTACTTC. Translation gives CASSLQVGETQYF.

This clone was recorded a few times. The chain carries TRBV2 and TRBJ2-3, with 7 bases that match TRBD2. The trim removed 7 bases at V and 2 bases at J, leaving 6 bases unmatched. The CDR3 length is 14 residues. Germline CDR1 reads SNHLY; CDR2 reads FYNNEI. This chain's CDR3 is CASTGGRFTDTQYF. The DNA for the CDR3 is TGTGCCAGCACAGGCGGGAGATTCACAGATACGCAGTATTTT. The full variable domain, completed using reference TRBV2 and TRBJ2-3, is EPEVTQTPSHQVTQMGQEVILRCVPISNHLYFYWYRQILGQKVEFLVSFYNNEISEKSEIFDDQFSVERPDGSNFTLKIRSTKLEDSAMYFCASTGGRFTDTQYFGPGTRLTVL.

The chain recombines TRBV6-1 with TRBJ1-2; tentatively, D is TRBD1 (5 bases). Germline CDR1 and CDR2: MNHNS and SASEGT. Trimming shortened V by 7 bases and J by 5 bases, and 20 bases separated the two germline ends. This CDR3 contains 15 residues. CDR3 coding DNA: TGTGCCAGCACCCAGCGGGGGGAAGGGGTGTATGGCTACACCTTC. Translation gives CASTQRGEGVYGYTF.